The clone carrying this T cell receptor beta chain was seen a few times. The CDR3 runs to 15 residues. The germline V gene encodes CDR1 SGDLS and CDR2 YYNGEE. Trimming took 2 bases from V and 0 from J; bases not matched to a gene: 4. The record originates from a study of blood T cell repertoires in COVID-19. Study at large: The cDNA or gDNA used as material had been derived from T cells, B-cell-depleted T cells, or PBMCs.

Authors' methods: Nucleated cell number was recorded as an estimate derived from reference gene primer amplification. Generated by immunoSEQ multiplex PCR, the TCRdb table keeps only in-frame clones and is missing some. That table gives V, J and clone size, and the DNA gave D and trimming. The table includes 470,000 or so clones, about 90% detected once. The age range of participants was 18 to 89 years, with residence in about two dozen US areas. Participant-given clinical history determined each cohort assignment. The sequence derives from a woman between 18 and 29 years old with acute COVID-19. What was sequenced was PBMCs or T cells enriched from blood (not recorded which). The chain combines TRBV9 with TRBJ1-2; TRBD1 aligns across 7 bases. The CDR3 reads CASSVGTDPNYGYTF. DNA for the CDR3: TGTGCCAGCAGCGTGGGGACAGACCCTAACTATGGCTACACCTTC.